A single sample is the source of the 22 T cell receptor beta chains below, sequenced in a study of blood T cell repertoires in COVID-19. Here immunoSEQ multiplex PCR was the method, and the copy in TCRdb shows in-frame clones only, minus some. Altogether about 69,000 clones are present, approximately 78% being singletons, with the ten largest covering roughly 27%. The sequencing input was peripheral blood. The source is a human donor in a cohort sampled during active COVID-19.

The chain's CDR3 is CASSPRGAGDTDTQYF. For the CDR3, the DNA is TGTGCCAGTAGTCCCCGGGGGGCCGGAGACACAGATACGCAGTATTTT. The V and J genes are TRBV19 and TRBJ2-3, with a tentative D call TRBD2 (7 bases). The V gene's germline CDR1 is LNHDA and CDR2 SQIVND (reference sequence). V lost 5 bases and J 2 bases, leaving 17 bases between the germline ends. The CDR3 consists of 16 residues.

The rearrangement joins TRBV10-3 to TRBJ1-1, with TRBD1 matching over 8 bases. The CDR3 is made up of 16 amino acids. Germline CDR1 ENHRY, CDR2 SYGVKD. Trimming at V came to 6 bases and at J to 4 bases, leaving 13 bases not matched to a gene. CDR3: CAIRPGSGQEVTEAFF. In nucleotides, the CDR3 is TGTGCCATCAGGCCTGGATCGGGACAGGAGGTCACTGAAGCTTTCTTT.

J is TRBJ2-5 and V is TRBV5-4, with 7 bases fitting TRBD1. The germline V gene encodes CDR1 SGHNT and CDR2 YYREEE (reference sequence). This CDR3 is built from 13 residues. Trimming at V came to 6 bases and at J to 1 base, leaving 3 bases not matched to a gene. CDR3 protein: CASTRQGQETQYF. The CDR3 DNA is TGTGCCAGCACCCGACAGGGCCAAGAGACCCAGTACTTC.

This clone was seen a handful of times. The gene calls are TRBV19 and TRBJ1-5; a possible D gene is TRBD1 (5 bases). CDR3 size: 13 residues. Germline CDR1 and CDR2: LNHDA and SQIVND (reference sequence). V was trimmed by 5 bases and J by 5 bases, leaving 10 bases between them. In DNA form, the CDR3 reads TGTGCCAGTAGTTCTCAACAGGATCAGCCCCAGCATTTT. Translated: CASSSQQDQPQHF.

The chain uses TRBV19 and TRBJ1-5; no definite D call. The CDR3 has 14 amino acids. Germline V gene lookup returns CDR1 LNHDA and CDR2 SQIVND (reference sequence). With 4 bases removed from V and 7 bases from J, the gap between germline ends came to 14 bases. Here the CDR3 reads CASSTGRGGQPQHF. In nucleotides, the CDR3 is TGTGCCAGTAGTACCGGACGAGGAGGGCAGCCCCAGCATTTT.

The CDR3 region has the DNA TGTGCCAGCAGTTCTGTCAGATCCTACGAGCAGTACTTC. Translating it yields CASSSVRSYEQYF. J is TRBJ2-7 and V is TRBV6-5; no reliable D call. V gave up 4 bases and J gave up 1 base, with 8 bases separating them. The CDR3 contains 13 residues. CDR1 MNHEY and CDR2 SVGAGI come from the germline V gene.

The CDR3 sequence: CASSPPGMTGTEAFF. The DNA of the CDR3 is TGTGCCAGCAGCCCCCCGGGCATGACAGGTACTGAAGCTTTCTTT. The chain couples TRBV9 to TRBJ1-1; maybe TRBD1 (6 bases). Germline V gene lookup returns CDR1 SGDLS and CDR2 YYNGEE. V lost 4 bases to trimming and J lost 5 bases, with 18 bases between them. CDR3 length: 15 amino acids.

V is TRBV4-1 and J is TRBJ1-5; 7 positions match TRBD1. J lost 4 bases, V lost 4 bases, and 7 bases had no gene match. The CDR3 totals 15 residues. Germline CDR1 reads MGHRA; CDR2 reads YSYEKL. The CDR3 DNA sequence: TGCGCCAGCAGCCTCACCTCGACAGGGAATCAGCCCCAGCATTTT. Residues: CASSLTSTGNQPQHF.

The gene calls are TRBV7-2 and TRBJ2-7; tentatively, D is TRBD2 (6 bases). The CDR3 extends over 13 amino acids. V lost 1 base and J 6 bases, leaving 10 bases between the germline ends. Germline V CDR1 and CDR2: SGHTA, FQGNSA. The CDR3 spells CASSLVLGGEQYF. The CDR3 region has the DNA TGTGCCAGCAGCTTAGTTCTGGGGGGCGAGCAGTACTTC.

The rearrangement uses TRBV7-3 and TRBJ1-2; 8 bases line up with TRBD1. Losses at the gene ends were 5 bases for V and 8 bases for J; bases not matched to a gene: 7. From germline, CDR1 is SGHTA and CDR2 FQGTGA. The CDR3 extends over 13 amino acids. CDR3 protein: CASSPRTGTGYTF. DNA for the CDR3: TGTGCCAGCAGCCCCCGGACAGGGACCGGCTACACCTTC.

Only a few counts were recorded for this clone. J is TRBJ2-7 and V is TRBV18, with 10 bases matching TRBD1. The V and J ends lost 5 bases and 5 bases, in that order; junction bases with no gene match: 9. Germline V gene lookup returns CDR1 KGHSH and CDR2 LQKENI. The CDR3 loop spans 15 amino acids. CDR3 protein: CASSINSGQGNEQYF. CDR3 DNA: TGTGCCAGCTCAATAAACTCGGGACAGGGGAACGAGCAGTACTTC.

This sequence joins TRBV6-4 and TRBJ1-6; the D is unclear. Between the trimmed V and J ends, which lost 4 bases and 11 bases, there was a span of 12 bases. This CDR3 has 13 amino acids. The germline V gene encodes CDR1 MRHNA and CDR2 SNTAGT. The CDR3 sequence: CASSAEGGTPLHF. Here the CDR3 DNA reads TGTGCCAGCAGTGCGGAGGGAGGGACACCCCTCCACTTT.

The CDR3 loop is CASSYEGGLAGEETQYF. In DNA, the CDR3 is TGTGCCAGCAGTTACGAAGGGGGACTAGCGGGGGAAGAGACCCAGTACTTC. This chain uses TRBV6-2 or TRBV6-3 with TRBJ2-5; 14 positions agree with TRBD2. The germline V gene encodes CDR1 MNHEY and CDR2 SVGEGT. The CDR3 covers 17 residues. V trimming: 2 bases; J trimming: 3 bases; junction bases outside the gene matches: 5.

The chain employs TRBV25-1 and TRBJ2-3; TRBD2 might be the D (5 bases). Germline V gene data show CDR1 as MGHDK and CDR2 as SYGVNS. CDR3 length: 11 residues. Trimming removed 8 bases at V and 6 bases at J, with 9 bases between. CDR3 residues: CASSGLDTQYF. The DNA for the CDR3 is TGTGCCAGCTCCGGACTGGATACGCAGTATTTT.

This chain links TRBV2 with TRBJ1-1, with TRBD1 as a possible D gene (5 bases). The CDR3 covers 17 residues. V lost 2 bases, J lost 0 bases, and 16 bases lay in between. CDR1 is SNHLY, CDR2 FYNNEI, per germline. CDR3 region: CASSESSGSLMNTEAFF. The CDR3 region has the DNA TGTGCCAGCAGTGAAAGTTCAGGGTCTCTCATGAACACTGAAGCTTTCTTT.

This clone appeared a few times. J is TRBJ1-1 and V is TRBV9, with TRBD1 as a possible D gene (5 bases). The CDR3 length is 15 residues. Germline assignment: CDR1 SGDLS and CDR2 YYNGEE. Trimming shortened V by 3 bases and J by 2 bases, and 14 bases separated the two germline ends. The CDR3 reads CASSDSADTNTEAFF. Here the CDR3 DNA reads TGTGCCAGCAGCGATTCCGCGGACACAAACACTGAAGCTTTCTTT.

This clone was found a few times. The CDR3: CASRQGALYGYTF. The CDR3 nucleotides read TGTGCCAGCAGACAGGGGGCTCTATACGGCTACACCTTC. The chain carries TRBV6-5 and TRBJ1-2; 9 positions match TRBD1. With V trimmed by 6 bases and J by 8 bases, 7 bases remained unmatched. The CDR3 contains 13 residues. From germline, CDR1 is MNHEY and CDR2 SVGAGI.

The V gene is TRBV2, the J gene TRBJ2-7; 7 bases map to TRBD2. The junction had 9 bases not matched to a gene; V was cut back by 8 bases and J by 2 bases. The CDR3 consists of 14 residues. The germline V gene encodes CDR1 SNHLY and CDR2 FYNNEI. The CDR3 is CASSIRGVAYEQYF. CDR3 bases: TGTGCCAGCTCGATTCGGGGGGTCGCCTACGAGCAGTACTTC.

The chain combines TRBV6-5 with TRBJ2-1; 7 bases match TRBD1. V lost 6 bases to trimming and J lost 9 bases; unmatched junction nucleotides: 11. In germline, CDR1 is MNHEY, CDR2 SVGAGI. The CDR3 sequence is 14 residues long. CDR3 amino acids: CASSQGLTGTEQFF. The CDR3, as DNA: TGTGCCAGCAGCCAGGGGCTGACAGGGACTGAGCAGTTCTTC.

The V and J genes are TRBV3-1 (or the pseudogene TRBV3-2) and TRBJ2-1; 7 bases match TRBD1. Trimming cost V 0 bases and J 8 bases; bases outside gene matches: 7. The CDR3 runs 15 residues. Germline V gives CDR1 LGHDT, CDR2 YNNKEL (reference sequence). CDR3 region: CASSQDVQGLDEQFF. In DNA form, the CDR3 reads TGTGCCAGCAGCCAAGATGTACAGGGGTTGGATGAGCAGTTCTTC.

The chain recombines TRBV18 with TRBJ2-3; no clear D gene. CDR1 is KGHSH and CDR2 is LQKENI in the germline V gene. The length of the CDR3 is 14 residues. Trimming shortened V by 3 bases and J by 1 base, and 8 bases separated the two germline ends. The CDR3, as DNA: TGTGCCAGCTCACCTTGGCAGGGCACAGATACGCAGTATTTT. This codes for CASSPWQGTDTQYF.

The count of this clone is one. The rearrangement joins TRBV7-9 to TRBJ1-6; 8 bases align to TRBD1. CDR3 length: 15 residues. The ends lost 4 bases at V and 5 bases at J; junction bases unmatched: 4. CDR1 and CDR2 from the germline V gene are SEHNR and FQNEAQ (reference sequence). In DNA, the CDR3 is TGTGCCAGCAGCTGGACAGGGTCGAATAATTCACCCCTCCACTTT. It yields the protein CASSWTGSNNSPLHF.